This T cell receptor (beta chain) comes out of a study of T cell responses to AZD1222 COVID-19 vaccine. Regarding the study as a whole: Donors skewed white British and female; clonal diversity was possibly underestimated. Within unmutated variant regions lay the reported targets of nearly half of spike-specific TCRs. After the peak T cell response, and only then, were repertoires sampled. Breadth and depth of Spike-specific TCRs rose after two AZD1222 doses.

Clones were read by immunoSEQ multiplex PCR, and TCRdb kept only the in-frame ones, dropping some. The sample consists of 100,000 to 150,000 clones, about nine tenths of them appearing once. Germline assignment: CDR1 MNHEY and CDR2 SVGEGT. With 3 bases clipped from V and 1 base from J, the junction kept 5 bases outside the gene matches. This CDR3 spans 16 amino acids. As regards this clone: Antigen: not known.

V and J are TRBV6-2 or TRBV6-3 and TRBJ2-2; 7 bases line up with TRBD1. The TCR was taken from an adult who received the AZD1222 COVID-19 vaccine. Here the sequenced sample was peripheral blood, taken 28 days after the second AZD1222 dose. CDR3 DNA sequence: TGTGCCAGCAGTTATGGGGACAGTTTGAACACCGGGGAGCTGTTTTTT. This translates into CASSYGDSLNTGELFF.